This TCR beta chain was retrieved from a study of OX40 agonist ivuxolimab in advanced cancers. From germline, CDR1 is SGHRS and CDR2 YFSETQ. The CDR3 length is 15 residues. Trimming cost V 1 base and J 5 bases, with 13 bases left between them. Assay: immunoSEQ multiplex PCR; the TCRdb copy retains only in-frame clones and omits some. In the table there are about 75,000 clones, under 95% of which are singletons. The chain links TRBV5-1 to TRBJ1-5; the D gene is possibly TRBD1 (6 bases). The sequence was collected from an adult with an advanced solid tumor such as melanoma, head and neck, liver or kidney cancer. The specimen was CD4+ or CD8+ T cells sorted from blood, collected in a trial of the OX40 agonist ivuxolimab. The chain's CDR3 is CASSLSLGGDQPQHF. The CDR3 DNA sequence: TGCGCCAGCAGCTTGTCCTTGGGGGGCGATCAGCCCCAGCATTTT.